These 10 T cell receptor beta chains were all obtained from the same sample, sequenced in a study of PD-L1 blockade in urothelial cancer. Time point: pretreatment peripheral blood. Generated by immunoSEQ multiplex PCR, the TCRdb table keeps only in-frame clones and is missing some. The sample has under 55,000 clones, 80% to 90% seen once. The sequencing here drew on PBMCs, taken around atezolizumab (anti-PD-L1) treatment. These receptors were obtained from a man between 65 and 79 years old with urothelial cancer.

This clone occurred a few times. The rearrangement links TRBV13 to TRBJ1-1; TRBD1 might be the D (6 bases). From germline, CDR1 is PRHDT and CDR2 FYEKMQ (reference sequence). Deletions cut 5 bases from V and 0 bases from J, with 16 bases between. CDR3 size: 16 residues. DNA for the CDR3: TGTGCCAGCAGCGACCCAGGGGCCGAACTGAACACTGAAGCTTTCTTT. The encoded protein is CASSDPGAELNTEAFF.

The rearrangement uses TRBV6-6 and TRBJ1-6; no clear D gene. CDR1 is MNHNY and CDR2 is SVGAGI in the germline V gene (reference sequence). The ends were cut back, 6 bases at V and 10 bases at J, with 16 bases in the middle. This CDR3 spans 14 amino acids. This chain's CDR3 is CASRQDGFGSPLHF. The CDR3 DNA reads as TGTGCCAGCAGACAAGACGGGTTTGGCTCACCCCTCCACTTT.

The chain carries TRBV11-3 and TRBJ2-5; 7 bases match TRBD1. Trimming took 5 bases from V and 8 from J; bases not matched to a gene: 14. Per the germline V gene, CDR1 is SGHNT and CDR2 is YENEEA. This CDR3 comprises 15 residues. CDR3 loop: CASSDGTVMEGTQYF. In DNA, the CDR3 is TGTGCCAGCAGCGACGGGACAGTGATGGAAGGTACCCAGTACTTC.

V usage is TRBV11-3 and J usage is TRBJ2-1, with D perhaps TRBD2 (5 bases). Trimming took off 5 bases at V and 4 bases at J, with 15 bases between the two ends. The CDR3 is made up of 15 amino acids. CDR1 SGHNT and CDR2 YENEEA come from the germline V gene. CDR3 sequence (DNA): TGTGCCAGCAGCCCCCGCAGAGGGCCATACAATGAGCAGTTCTTC. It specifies CASSPRRGPYNEQFF.

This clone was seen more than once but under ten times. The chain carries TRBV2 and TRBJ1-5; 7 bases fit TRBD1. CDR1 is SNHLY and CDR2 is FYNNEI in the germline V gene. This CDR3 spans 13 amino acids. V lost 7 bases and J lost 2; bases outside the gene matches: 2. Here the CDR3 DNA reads TGTGCCAGCACCGGGACAGGCAATCAGCCCCAGCATTTT. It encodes CASTGTGNQPQHF.

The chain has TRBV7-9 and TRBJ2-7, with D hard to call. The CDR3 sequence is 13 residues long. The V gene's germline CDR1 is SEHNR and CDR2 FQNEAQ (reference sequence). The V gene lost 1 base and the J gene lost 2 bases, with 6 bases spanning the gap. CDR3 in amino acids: CASSLGRTYEQYF. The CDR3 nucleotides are TGTGCCAGCAGCTTAGGGAGAACCTACGAGCAGTACTTC.

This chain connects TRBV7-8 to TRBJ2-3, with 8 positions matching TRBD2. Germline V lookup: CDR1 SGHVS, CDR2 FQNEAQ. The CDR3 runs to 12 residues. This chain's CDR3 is CSAGGGGDTQYF. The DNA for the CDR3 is TGTAGCGCGGGAGGAGGTGGAGATACGCAGTATTTT.

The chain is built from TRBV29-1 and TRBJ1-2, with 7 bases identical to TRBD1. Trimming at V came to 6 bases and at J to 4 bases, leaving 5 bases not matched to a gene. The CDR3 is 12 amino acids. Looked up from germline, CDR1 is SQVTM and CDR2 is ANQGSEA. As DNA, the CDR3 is TGCAGCGTCGAGGGACAGATCTATGGCTACACCTTC. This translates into CSVEGQIYGYTF.

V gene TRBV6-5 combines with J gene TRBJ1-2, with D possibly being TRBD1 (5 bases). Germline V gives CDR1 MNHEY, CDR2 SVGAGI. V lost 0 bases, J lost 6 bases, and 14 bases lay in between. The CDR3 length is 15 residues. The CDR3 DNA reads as TGTGCCAGCAGTTACTCTGCCAGGGATCGGAATGGCTACACCTTC. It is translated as CASSYSARDRNGYTF.

Written as DNA, the CDR3 is TGTGCCAGCAGCTTGGAATTACGGGACAGCCAAGAGACCCAGTACTTC. Translated, it gives CASSLELRDSQETQYF. The rearrangement uses TRBV5-4 and TRBJ2-5; 7 bases align to TRBD1. The J segment lost 1 base and the V segment lost 0 bases, leaving 6 bases of the junction unmatched. The CDR3 totals 16 residues. Germline V CDR1 and CDR2: SGHNT, YYREEE (reference sequence).